What follows describes a single TCR beta chain. The data are from a study of blood T cell repertoires in COVID-19. Study-wide context: Acute and convalescent COVID-19 samples came from the United States, Italy and Spain. From T cells, B-cell-depleted T cells, or PBMCs came the material, which was cDNA or gDNA.

Original handling: Estimation of nucleated cell counts was performed using reference gene primer amplification. The assay was immunoSEQ multiplex PCR, and TCRdb's table has in-frame clones only and misses some. V and J calls and clone size come straight from that table; D and trimming were deduced from the DNA. The profile covers fewer than 250,000 clones, with 70% to 85% appearing a single time and approximately 1.9% taken by the ten largest. The germline CDR1 and CDR2 sequences are SGHDT and YYEEEE. The CDR3 has 16 residues. J lost 3 bases, V lost 1 base, and 5 bases had no gene match. The sample consisted of peripheral blood. This TCR derives from a woman aged 80 or over with acute or convalescent COVID-19. The chain is built from TRBV5-6 and TRBJ2-1; 9 nucleotides line up with TRBD2. The CDR3 nucleotides read TGTGCCAGCAGCTTGTTGGCTAGCGGGGACTACAATGAGCAGTTCTTC. As protein: CASSLLASGDYNEQFF. The whole variable domain, filled in from reference TRBV5-6 and TRBJ2-1, reads DAGVTQSPTHLIKTRGQQVTLRCSPKSGHDTVSWYQQALGQGPQFIFQYYEEEERQRGNFPDRFSGHQFPNYSSELNVNALLLGDSALYLCASSLLASGDYNEQFFGPGTRLTVL.